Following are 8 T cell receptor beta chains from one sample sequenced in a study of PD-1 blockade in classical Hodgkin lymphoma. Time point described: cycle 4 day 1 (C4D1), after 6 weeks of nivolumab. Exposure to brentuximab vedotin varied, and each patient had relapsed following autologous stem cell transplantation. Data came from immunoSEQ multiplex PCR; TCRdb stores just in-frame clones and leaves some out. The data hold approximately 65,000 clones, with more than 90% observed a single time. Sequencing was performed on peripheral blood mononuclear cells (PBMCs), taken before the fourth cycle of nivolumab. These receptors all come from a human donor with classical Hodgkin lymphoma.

This CDR3 reads CSAQRAAAYNEQFF. The CDR3 nucleotides read TGCAGCGCCCAGAGGGCCGCCGCCTACAATGAGCAGTTCTTC. The chain combines TRBV29-1 with TRBJ2-1; a weak D match, TRBD2 (5 bases). Germline V gene sequence: CDR1 SQVTM, CDR2 ANQGSEA. Trimming removed 7 bases from V and 2 bases from J, with 15 bases in between. The CDR3 length is 14 residues.

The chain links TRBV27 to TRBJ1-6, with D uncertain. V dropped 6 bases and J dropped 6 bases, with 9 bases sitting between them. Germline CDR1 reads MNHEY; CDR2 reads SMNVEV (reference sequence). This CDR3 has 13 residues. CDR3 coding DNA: TGTGCCAGCAGAATCGGTTTTAATTCACCCCTCCACTTT. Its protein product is CASRIGFNSPLHF.

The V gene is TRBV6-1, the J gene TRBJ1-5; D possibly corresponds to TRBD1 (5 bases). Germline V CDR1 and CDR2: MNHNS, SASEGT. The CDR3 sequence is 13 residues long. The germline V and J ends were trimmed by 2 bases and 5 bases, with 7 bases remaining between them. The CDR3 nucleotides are TGTGCCAGCAGTGAACAGGGCCATCAGCCCCAGCATTTT. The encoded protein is CASSEQGHQPQHF.

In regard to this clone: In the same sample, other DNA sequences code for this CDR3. The CDR3, as DNA: TGCGCCAGCAGCCAAGGACTAGCGGGGAATGAGCAGTTCTTC. Residues: CASSQGLAGNEQFF. The V and J genes are TRBV4-1 and TRBJ2-1; 11 bases fit TRBD2. V lost 1 base to trimming and J lost 7 bases; unmatched junction nucleotides: 0. The CDR3 has 14 amino acids. The germline gives CDR1 MGHRA, CDR2 YSYEKL.

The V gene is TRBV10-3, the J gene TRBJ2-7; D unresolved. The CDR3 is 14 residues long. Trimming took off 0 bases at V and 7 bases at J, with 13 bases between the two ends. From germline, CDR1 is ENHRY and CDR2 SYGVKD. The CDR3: CAISESGSVGEQYF. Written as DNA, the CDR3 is TGTGCCATCAGTGAGTCAGGCTCCGTTGGTGAGCAGTACTTC.

CDR3 sequence: CASSLGRVGETQYF. The CDR3 bases are TGTGCCAGCAGCTTAGGTCGGGTGGGAGAGACCCAGTACTTC. This sequence joins TRBV11-2 and TRBJ2-5; the D is unclear. The CDR3 consists of 14 residues. Looked up from germline, CDR1 is SGHAT and CDR2 is FQNNGV. Trimming left V 1 base short and J 4 bases short, with 10 bases between.

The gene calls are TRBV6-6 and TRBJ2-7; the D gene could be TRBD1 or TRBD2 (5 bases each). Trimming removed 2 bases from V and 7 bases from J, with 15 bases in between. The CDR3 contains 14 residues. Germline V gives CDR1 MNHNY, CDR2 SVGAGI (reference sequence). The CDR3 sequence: CASSYMGDLEEQYF. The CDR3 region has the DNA TGTGCCAGCAGTTACATGGGGGATCTGGAGGAGCAGTACTTC.

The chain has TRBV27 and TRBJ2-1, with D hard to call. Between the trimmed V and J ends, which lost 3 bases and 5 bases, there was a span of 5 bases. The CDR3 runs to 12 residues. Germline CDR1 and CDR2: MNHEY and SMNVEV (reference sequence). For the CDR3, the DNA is TGTGCCAGCAGTTTCCCTCACAATGAGCAGTTCTTC. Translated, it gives CASSFPHNEQFF.